This T cell receptor beta chain was captured by sequencing in a study of regulatory T cells in long-lasting Graves disease. Sequencing libraries for TCR beta were prepared with iRepertoire HTBI primers and Arm-PCR of CDR3 regions. MiXCR, applied by TCRdb to the multiplex PCR reads, yields one record per CDR3 protein. The table lists around 250,000 distinct CDR3 sequences, 20% to 25% of them singletons. Time point indicated: newly diagnosed GD, antithyroid drugs for less than 3 months. RNA extracted from PBMCs served as the sequencing template. This CDR3 region has 14 residues. The germline V gene encodes CDR1 LNHDA and CDR2 SQIVND (reference sequence). Germline trimming cut 1 base from V and 4 bases from J; bases unmatched to any gene: 1.

The material sequenced was peripheral blood mononuclear cells (PBMCs), taken at new diagnosis, from a patient treated with antithyroid drugs. This receptor was identified in a female donor with Graves disease. The chain carries TRBV19 and TRBJ2-1, with TRBD2 matching 7 bases. CDR3: CASSIGSGYNEQFF. The DNA for the CDR3 is TGTGCCAGTAGTATAGGTAGCGGGTACAATGAGCAGTTCTTC.